The T cell receptor beta chain under discussion was sequenced for a study of cytomegalovirus exposure and HLA in healthy donors. All donors participated as healthy donors of bone marrow. The study ran its PCR with 60 Vbeta and 13 Jbeta primers. Only in-frame clones appear in the TCRdb table, and some are missing; sequencing was by immunoSEQ multiplex PCR. Its listing shows around 51,000 clones. The CDR3 is made up of 17 amino acids. J gave up 4 bases and V 4 bases, and 15 bases lay outside the gene matches. Germline CDR1 reads SGDLS; CDR2 reads YYNGEE. The TCR comes from a woman in her 40s in good health and CMV-seronegative. The chain couples TRBV9 to TRBJ1-2; 8 nucleotides match TRBD1. Sample: PBMCs. CDR3 DNA sequence: TGTGCCAGCAGCCCACGAGGGGGGACAGGTCTTGCCTATGGCTACACCTTC. Residues: CASSPRGGTGLAYGYTF.